Below, 10 T cell receptor beta chains from the same sample are listed, as sequenced in a study of blood T cell repertoires in COVID-19. Sequenced by immunoSEQ multiplex PCR; TCRdb stores in-frame clones only, minus some. This table has approximately 100,000 clones, 75% to 90% appearing once. Source material: peripheral blood. The receptors originated from a human donor with acute or convalescent COVID-19. The donor label of this sample is uncertain.

V usage is TRBV5-4 and J usage is TRBJ1-4, with D possibly matching TRBD1 (6 bases). The CDR3 sequence is 14 residues long. With 3 bases removed from V and 8 bases from J, the gap between germline ends came to 14 bases. Germline CDR1 is SGHNT and CDR2 is YYREEE (reference sequence). CDR3 bases: TGTGCCAGCAGCTGGGGGCCCCTGGCCGAAAAACTGTTTTTT. It is translated as CASSWGPLAEKLFF. The full variable domain, its missing parts supplied by reference TRBV5-4 and TRBJ1-4, is ETGVTQSPTHLIKTRGQQVTLRCSSQSGHNTVSWYQQALGQGPQFIFQYYREEENGRGNFPPRFSGLQFPNYSSELNVNALELDDSALYLCASSWGPLAEKLFFGSGTQLSVL.

The chain carries TRBV6-5 and TRBJ2-7; weak D call: TRBD2 (5 bases). The CDR3 has 13 amino acids. Looked up from germline, CDR1 is MNHEY and CDR2 is SVGAGI. The V and J ends lost 3 bases and 3 bases respectively, with 9 bases between them. The CDR3 DNA reads as TGTGCCAGCAGTTATACCCGGGGCTACGAGCAGTACTTC. It yields the protein CASSYTRGYEQYF.

The rearrangement uses TRBV9 and TRBJ2-3; no reliable D call. Trimming took off 0 bases at V and 5 bases at J, with 10 bases between the two ends. CDR3 size: 14 residues. Germline CDR1 and CDR2: SGDLS and YYNGEE. The CDR3 region is CASSVGPPGDTQYF. The CDR3 DNA is TGTGCCAGCAGCGTAGGCCCCCCCGGAGATACGCAGTATTTT.

The chain uses TRBV30 and TRBJ2-7, with 8 bases fitting TRBD1. V trimming: 6 bases; J trimming: 7 bases; junction bases outside the gene matches: 8. CDR1 and CDR2 (germline): GTSNPN, SVGIG (reference sequence). This CDR3 has 12 residues. CDR3 nucleotides: TGTGCCTGTGACAGGGGTTGGGGAGAGCAGTACTTC. It specifies CACDRGWGEQYF.

The chain links TRBV7-9 to TRBJ1-2; no firm D call. Germline CDR1 reads SEHNR; CDR2 reads FQNEAQ (reference sequence). This CDR3 is built from 12 residues. Trimming removed 4 bases at V and 6 bases at J, with 9 bases between. The CDR3 loop reads CASSSETHGYTF. CDR3 coding DNA: TGTGCCAGCAGCTCCGAGACACATGGCTACACCTTC.

The chain is built from TRBV18 and TRBJ1-1; weak D call: TRBD1 (5 bases). V lost 8 bases, J lost 5 bases, and 12 bases lay in between. The germline gives CDR1 KGHSH, CDR2 LQKENI. The CDR3 length is 12 residues. The CDR3 region has the DNA TGTGCCAGCCGGACGGGGGGTACTGAAGCTTTCTTT. Translated, it gives CASRTGGTEAFF.

The V and J genes are TRBV12-3 or TRBV12-4 and TRBJ2-3; TRBD1 might be the D (5 bases). The CDR3 contains 13 residues. V was shortened by 3 bases and J by 2 bases, with 6 bases between the two germline ends. CDR3 coding DNA: TGTGCCAGCAGTTTGGGGCACACAGATACGCAGTATTTT. It is translated as CASSLGHTDTQYF.

The chain couples TRBV29-1 to TRBJ2-3, with a possible D match to TRBD2 (6 bases). CDR3 length: 18 amino acids. Trimming left V 6 bases short and J 0 bases short, with 25 bases between. Germline lookup yields CDR1 SQVTM and CDR2 ANQGSEA. The CDR3 nucleotides are TGCAGCGTATTCACCGGGACTTCAAGCTCTGTCAGCACAGATACGCAGTATTTT. It specifies CSVFTGTSSSVSTDTQYF.

This chain joins TRBV16 and TRBJ2-7; D gene uncertain. In germline, CDR1 is KGHSY, CDR2 FQNENV. Trimming took 0 bases from V and 5 from J, leaving 2 bases between them. CDR3 length: 11 residues. The CDR3 is CASSQSNEQYF. Written as DNA, the CDR3 is TGTGCCAGCAGCCAATCCAACGAGCAGTACTTC.

This chain links TRBV27 with TRBJ2-1; 7 bases agree with TRBD2. V was clipped by 5 bases and J by 5 bases; unmatched bases: 6. This CDR3 comprises 14 residues. Germline lookup yields CDR1 MNHEY and CDR2 SMNVEV (reference sequence). The CDR3 protein is CASSRRDYNNEQFF. The DNA of the CDR3 is TGTGCCAGCAGTAGACGGGACTATAACAATGAGCAGTTCTTC.